The source of this T cell receptor beta chain is a study of blood T cells in healthy people across ages. About the research overall: Roughly one uniquely barcoded beta molecule per two T cells was captured. Whole-study findings and limits: Compared with aged donors, long-lived donors showed fewer expanded clones, suggesting selection. Significant beta diversity loss was already apparent by age around 40, declining roughly linearly.

Primed by a sample-barcoded 5' primer and a J-beta primer mix, a second PCR proceeded for 7 to 11 cycles. TCRdb reprocessed the 5' RACE reads via MiXCR and lists one record per CDR3 protein. The data show about 1.7 million distinct CDR3 sequences, with roughly 27% seen just once and 7% to 9% held by the top ten. About this clonotype: Its antigen is as yet unknown.

V lost 0 bases and J lost 5; bases outside the gene matches: 1. The CDR3 extends over 14 amino acids. Germline V CDR1 and CDR2: GTSNPN, SVGIG (reference sequence). This sequence originates from a woman in her twenties or thirties in good health. The rearrangement uses TRBV30 and TRBJ2-4; 10 positions match TRBD1. Material for sequencing was blood. For the CDR3, the DNA is TGTGCCTGGAGTGTCGGGACAGGGGAAAACATTCAGTACTTC. Translated: CAWSVGTGENIQYF.